This T cell receptor (beta chain) was sequenced during a study of technical replicates of blood from a few donors. The assay was immunoSEQ multiplex PCR, and TCRdb's table has in-frame clones only and misses some. The data hold about 82,000 clones, with approximately 96% observed a single time. The CDR3 length is 15 residues. V was shortened by 0 bases and J by 0 bases, with 7 bases between the two germline ends. Looked up from germline, CDR1 is SGHKS and CDR2 is YYEKEE (reference sequence). V is TRBV5-5 and J is TRBJ2-1; D perhaps matches TRBD2 (5 bases). Sequencing was done on a sample of T cells isolated from PBMCs. This clonotype was obtained from a human donor in good health. The CDR3 here is CASSLVEGSYNEQFF. For the CDR3, the DNA is TGTGCCAGCAGCTTGGTTGAGGGCTCCTACAATGAGCAGTTCTTC.